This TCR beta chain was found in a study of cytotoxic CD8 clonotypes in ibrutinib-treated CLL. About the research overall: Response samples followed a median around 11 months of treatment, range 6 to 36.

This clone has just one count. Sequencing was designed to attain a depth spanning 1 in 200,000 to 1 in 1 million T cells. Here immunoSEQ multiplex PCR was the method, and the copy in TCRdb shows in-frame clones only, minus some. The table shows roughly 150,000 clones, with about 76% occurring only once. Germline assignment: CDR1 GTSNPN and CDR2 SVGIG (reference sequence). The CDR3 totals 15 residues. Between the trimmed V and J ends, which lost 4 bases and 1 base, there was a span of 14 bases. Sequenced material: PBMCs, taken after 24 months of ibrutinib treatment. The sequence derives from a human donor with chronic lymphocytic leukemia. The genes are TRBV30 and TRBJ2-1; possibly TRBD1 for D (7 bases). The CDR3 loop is CAWTGGRASYNEQFF. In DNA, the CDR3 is TGTGCCTGGACAGGGGGGCGGGCGTCCTACAATGAGCAGTTCTTC.